A selection of T cell receptor beta chains follows, all from one sample in a study of CD8 T cells in ankylosing spondylitis. MiXCR, applied by TCRdb to the 5' RACE reads, yields one record per CDR3 protein. The sample contains 750,000 to 850,000 distinct CDR3 sequences, roughly 12% of which appear only once. Material: blood, either unsorted or a sorted T cell fraction (not recorded which). These receptors were obtained from a male donor with ankylosing spondylitis. CDR3s include the opening cysteine and the closing phenylalanine or tryptophan. Fields, in order: clone size, V gene, CDR3 protein. The size field is filled for only some rows; it gives once, few, many or a size class.

-,TRBV20-1,CSASLEGLAGRLFF
once,TRBV20-1,CSAGRDINYGYTF
-,TRBV5-1,CASSVTGPPDTQYF
many,TRBV5-1,CASSLQAGSYEQYF
many,TRBV29-1,CSVAGTSSEQYF
few,TRBV28,CASSLAGGPGNTIYF
many,TRBV20-1,CSAVERSDRTFREQYF
-,TRBV5-4,CASSAEYLAGELFF
few,TRBV11-2,CASSLGLLTDTQYF
few,TRBV15,CATSRDPRRGNEKLFF
many,TRBV29-1,CSVETGGIQETQYF
few,TRBV6-5,CASSYTLPGQTISPLHF
few,TRBV7-2,CASSIVGSYEQYF
many,TRBV29-1,CSVEVWGREKTEAFF
many,TRBV28,CASSLEAGALGKNIQYF
-,TRBV27,CASSRIGGQGDNSPLHF
few,TRBV18,CASSPLVGLDTQYF
few,TRBV20-1,CSASPTYQETQYF
many,TRBV29-1,CSVIPLAGRTYEQYF
-,TRBV20-1,CSARTTGGLSYEQYF
-,TRBV29-1,CSVEDSPYEQYF
-,TRBV3-1,CASSLHNYEQYF
-,TRBV4-3,CASSPRQGVSGYTF
-,TRBV5-1,CASSLSLSGANVLTF
few,TRBV6-2/TRBV6-3,CASSYLWGAYNEQFF
-,TRBV7-2,CASRWDRFSTNEQFF